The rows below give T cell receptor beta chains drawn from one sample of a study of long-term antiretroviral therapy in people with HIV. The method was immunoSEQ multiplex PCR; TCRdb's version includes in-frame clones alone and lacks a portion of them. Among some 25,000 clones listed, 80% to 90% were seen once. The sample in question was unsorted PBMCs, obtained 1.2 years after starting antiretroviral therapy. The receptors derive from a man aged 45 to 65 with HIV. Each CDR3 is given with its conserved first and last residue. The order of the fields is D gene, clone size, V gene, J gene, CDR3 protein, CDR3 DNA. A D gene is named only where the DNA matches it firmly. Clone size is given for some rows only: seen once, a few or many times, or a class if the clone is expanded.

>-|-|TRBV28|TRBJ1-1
CASSYGVVDTEAFF
TGTGCCAGCAGCTACGGGGTCGTTGACACTGAAGCTTTCTTT
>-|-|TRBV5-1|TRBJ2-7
CASSPAGAGSSYEQYF
TGCGCCAGCAGCCCGGCGGGGGCAGGGTCCTCCTACGAGCAGTACTTC
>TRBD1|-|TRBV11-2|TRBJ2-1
CASSLGGSTGALYNEQFF
TGTGCCAGCAGCTTAGGAGGGAGCACAGGGGCGTTATACAATGAGCAGTTCTTC
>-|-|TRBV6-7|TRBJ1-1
CASFPPPRGTEAFF
TGTGCCAGCTTTCCTCCGCCACGGGGCACTGAAGCTTTCTTT
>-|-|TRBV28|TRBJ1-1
CASSSRVLNTEAFF
TGTGCCAGCAGTTCCAGGGTATTGAACACTGAAGCTTTCTTT
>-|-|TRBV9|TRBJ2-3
CASSVSGKLDTQYF
TGTGCCAGCAGCGTTAGCGGCAAGTTGGATACGCAGTATTTT
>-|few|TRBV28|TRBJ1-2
CASSFDRPNYGYTF
TGTGCCAGCAGTTTCGACAGACCTAACTATGGCTACACCTTC
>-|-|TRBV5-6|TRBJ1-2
CASSLDGRDYGYTF
TGTGCCAGCAGCTTGGATGGCAGGGACTATGGCTACACCTTC
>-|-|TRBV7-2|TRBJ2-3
CASSPAGAAASDTQYF
TGTGCCAGCAGCCCTGCGGGTGCAGCGGCCTCAGATACGCAGTATTTT
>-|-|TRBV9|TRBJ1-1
CASSPQGGYLGNTEAFF
TGTGCCAGCAGCCCTCAAGGGGGGTATCTTGGGAACACTGAAGCTTTCTTT
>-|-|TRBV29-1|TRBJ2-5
CSAEPGRLGETQYF
TGCAGCGCTGAACCAGGGCGCCTAGGAGAGACCCAGTACTTC
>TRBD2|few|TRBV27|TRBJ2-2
CASRGTNRFANTGELFF
TGTGCCAGCAGAGGGACTAACCGGTTCGCGAACACCGGGGAGCTGTTTTTT
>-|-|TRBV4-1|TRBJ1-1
CASSPQNQRLNTEAFF
TGCGCCAGCAGCCCCCAGAACCAGAGACTGAACACTGAAGCTTTCTTT
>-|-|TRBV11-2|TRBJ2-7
CASSSRGYEQYF
TGTGCCAGCAGCTCCAGGGGATACGAGCAGTACTTC
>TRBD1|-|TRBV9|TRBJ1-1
CASSVSGGLNTEAFF
TGTGCCAGCAGCGTATCAGGGGGACTGAACACTGAAGCTTTCTTT
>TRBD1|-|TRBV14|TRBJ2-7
CASSHPLRDRVGEQYF
TGTGCCAGCAGCCATCCTCTACGGGACAGGGTGGGCGAGCAGTACTTC
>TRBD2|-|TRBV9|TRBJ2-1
CASSLGPGTSGARRDEQFF
TGTGCCAGCAGCCTCGGCCCCGGGACTAGCGGGGCCCGGCGGGACGAGCAGTTCTTC
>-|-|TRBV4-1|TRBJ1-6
CASSQAVRSYNSPLHF
TGCGCCAGCAGCCAGGCCGTTCGGAGCTATAATTCACCCCTCCACTTT
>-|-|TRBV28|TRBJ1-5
CASSPLGRVNQPQHF
TGTGCCAGCAGTCCCCTCGGCAGGGTAAATCAGCCCCAGCATTTT
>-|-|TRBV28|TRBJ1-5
CASSPSQGSNQPQHF
TGTGCCAGCAGCCCTTCCCAAGGGAGCAATCAGCCCCAGCATTTT
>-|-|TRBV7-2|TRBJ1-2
CASSFSGTTDGYTF
TGTGCCAGCAGCTTCTCCGGGACAACGGATGGCTACACCTTC
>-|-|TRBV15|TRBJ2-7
CATSRDRSSYEQYF
TGTGCCACCAGCAGAGATAGGAGCTCCTACGAGCAGTACTTC
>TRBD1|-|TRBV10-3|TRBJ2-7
CAISTTGGKTYEQYF
TGTGCCATCAGTACGACAGGGGGCAAGACCTACGAGCAGTACTTC
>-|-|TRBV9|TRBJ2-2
CASSSQGSNTGELFF
TGTGCCAGCAGCAGCCAGGGTTCCAACACCGGGGAGCTGTTTTTT
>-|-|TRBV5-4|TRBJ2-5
CASSLKGGEETQYF
TGTGCCAGCAGCTTGAAGGGGGGGGAAGAGACCCAGTACTTC
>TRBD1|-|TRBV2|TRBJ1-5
CASGGQGSQPQHF
TGTGCCAGCGGGGGACAGGGTAGTCAGCCCCAGCATTTT
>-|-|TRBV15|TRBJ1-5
CATKVDTHSNQPQHF
TGTGCCACCAAGGTCGACACACATAGCAATCAGCCCCAGCATTTT
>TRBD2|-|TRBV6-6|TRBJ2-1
CASSTRLAGEFF
TGTGCCAGCAGTACCCGACTAGCGGGGGAGTTCTTC
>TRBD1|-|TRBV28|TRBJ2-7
CASSPDRAYEQYF
TGTGCCAGCAGCCCTGACAGGGCCTACGAGCAGTACTTC
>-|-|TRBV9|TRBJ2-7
CASSPPSGPYEQYF
TGTGCCAGCAGCCCACCAAGCGGGCCCTACGAGCAGTACTTC
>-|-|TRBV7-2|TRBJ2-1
CASSSRPRTGEQFF
TGTGCCAGCAGCTCCCGACCAAGGACGGGTGAGCAGTTCTTC
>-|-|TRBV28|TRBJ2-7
CASTYAGTPYEQYF
TGTGCCAGCACCTACGCGGGGACCCCCTACGAGCAGTACTTC
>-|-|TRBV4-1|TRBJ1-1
CASSVTSGQGTYEAFF
TGCGCCAGCAGCGTCACCTCGGGCCAGGGGACGTATGAAGCTTTCTTT
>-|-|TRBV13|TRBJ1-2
CASSSQGQFYGYTF
TGTGCCAGCAGCTCACAGGGTCAGTTCTATGGCTACACCTTC
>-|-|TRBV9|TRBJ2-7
CASSVEGGAYEQYF
TGTGCCAGCAGCGTAGAGGGGGGGGCCTACGAGCAGTACTTC
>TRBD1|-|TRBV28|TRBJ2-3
CASSLWDRVPRTDTQYF
TGTGCCAGCAGTTTGTGGGACAGGGTCCCCCGCACAGATACGCAGTATTTT
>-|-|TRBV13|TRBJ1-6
CASSLADYNSPLHF
TGTGCCAGCAGCTTAGCAGACTATAATTCACCCCTCCACTTT
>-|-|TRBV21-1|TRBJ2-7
CASSTRTTYEQYF
TGTGCCAGCAGCACCAGGACTACCTACGAGCAGTACTTC
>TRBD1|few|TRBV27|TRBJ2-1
CASSPGTGVYNEQFF
TGTGCCAGCAGTCCAGGGACAGGGGTTTACAATGAGCAGTTCTTC
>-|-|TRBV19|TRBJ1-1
CASSIRPEAFF
TGTGCCAGTAGTATCCGGCCCGAAGCTTTCTTT
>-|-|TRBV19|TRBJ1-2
CAGGDGYTF
TGTGCGGGCGGTGACGGCTACACCTTC
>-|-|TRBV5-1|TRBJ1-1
CASSLAGYWNTEAFF
TGCGCCAGCAGCTTGGCTGGGTACTGGAACACTGAAGCTTTCTTT
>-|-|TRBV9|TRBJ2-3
CASSVLASTDTQYF
TGTGCCAGCAGCGTATTGGCTAGCACAGATACGCAGTATTTT
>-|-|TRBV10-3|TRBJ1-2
CAISDSGEGGSYGYTF
TGTGCCATCAGTGATTCCGGTGAGGGAGGGAGCTATGGCTACACCTTC
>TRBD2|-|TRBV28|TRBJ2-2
CASSSLRLAGENTGELFF
TGTGCCAGCAGTTCCCTTAGACTAGCGGGGGAGAACACCGGGGAGCTGTTTTTT
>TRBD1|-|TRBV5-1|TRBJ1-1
CASSLGGDRGTEAFF
TGCGCCAGCAGCTTGGGGGGTGACAGGGGCACTGAAGCTTTCTTT
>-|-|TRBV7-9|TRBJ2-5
CASSFGPGEETQYF
TGTGCCAGCAGCTTCGGTCCGGGCGAGGAGACCCAGTACTTC
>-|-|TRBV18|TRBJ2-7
CASSPASYEQYF
TGTGCCAGCTCACCGGCGTCCTACGAGCAGTACTTC
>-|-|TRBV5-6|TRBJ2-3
CASSLEGQGWADTQYF
TGTGCCAGCAGCTTGGAAGGGCAGGGGTGGGCAGATACGCAGTATTTT
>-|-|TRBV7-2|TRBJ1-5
CASSPRAGYQPQHF
TGTGCCAGCAGCCCCCGGGCTGGTTATCAGCCCCAGCATTTT
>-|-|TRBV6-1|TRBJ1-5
CASSEGKGRSNQPQHF
TGTGCCAGCAGTGAAGGCAAGGGCCGCAGCAATCAGCCCCAGCATTTT